The entry below gives a single TCR beta chain sequence along with its context. The data were obtained in a study of PD-1 blockade in mismatch repair-deficient tumors. Trimming at V came to 1 base and at J to 4 bases, leaving 6 bases not matched to a gene. The CDR3 is made up of 16 amino acids. Germline V gene lookup returns CDR1 SGDLS and CDR2 YYNGEE. Repertoires were generated with immunoSEQ multiplex PCR, while TCRdb's copy carries only in-frame clones and drops some. The sample comprises tens of thousands of clones, 81% of which are singletons, and under 3% rests with the top ten. Sequences were derived from peripheral blood, sampled 12 weeks after starting pembrolizumab. The TCR was taken from an adult with mismatch repair-deficient cancer. This sequence joins TRBV9 and TRBJ2-2, with 8 bases fitting TRBD1. The CDR3, as DNA: TGTGCCAGCAGCGTACAGGGGGCGCGCGGCACCGGGGAGCTGTTTTTT. It codes for CASSVQGARGTGELFF.